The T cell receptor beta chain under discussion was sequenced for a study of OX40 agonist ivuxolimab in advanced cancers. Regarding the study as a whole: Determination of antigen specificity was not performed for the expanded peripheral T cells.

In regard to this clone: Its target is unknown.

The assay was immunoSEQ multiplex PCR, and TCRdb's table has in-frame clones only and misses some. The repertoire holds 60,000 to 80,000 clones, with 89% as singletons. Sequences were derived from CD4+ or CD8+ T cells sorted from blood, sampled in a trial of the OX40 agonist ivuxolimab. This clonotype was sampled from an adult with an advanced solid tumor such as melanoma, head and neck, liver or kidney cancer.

CDR3 protein: CASSPPPLRTQYF. In DNA, the CDR3 is TGTGCCAGCAGTCCCCCGCCCCTGCGAACCCAGTACTTC. This chain joins TRBV28 and TRBJ2-5; D gene ambiguous. From germline, CDR1 is MDHEN and CDR2 SYDVKM. The ends were cut back, 5 bases at V and 8 bases at J, with 15 bases in the middle. The CDR3 loop spans 13 amino acids.